This entry describes one T cell receptor (beta chain). Its antigen remains undetermined. No much larger clonotype is one base removed from it; base qualities were not supplied. This entry is derived from a study of OX40 agonist ivuxolimab in advanced cancers. Describing the broader study: Ivuxolimab, which targeted the costimulatory receptor OX40 (CD134), was an agonistic, fully human IgG2 monoclonal antibody. Intravenous ivuxolimab was administered to patients every 2 weeks at six dose levels: 0.01, 0.1, 0.3, 1.5, 3 and 10 mg/kg. Of the roughly 54 patients in dose escalation, some 19 had hepatocellular carcinoma, about 15 had melanoma, 9 had renal cell carcinoma and 9 had head and neck cancer. Three dose-escalation patients achieved partial responses, one with hepatocellular carcinoma and two with cutaneous melanoma. Patients were allowed to have had prior anti-PD-1, anti-PD-L1 or anti-CTLA-4 therapy, and approximately 40% of the dose-escalation patients had been treated with checkpoint inhibitors. The paper covers the monotherapy dose-escalation part of the phase I ivuxolimab trial, which included N = 52 patients. Peripheral TCRbeta sequencing was intended to test whether TCR sequence diversity was altered and clonal T-cell expansion was caused by ivuxolimab. In the dose-escalation cohort, approximately 83% of patients were male, and the mean age was 60 years with a range of roughly 20 to 80.

The CDR3 sequence holds 14 residues, the cysteine and phenylalanine included. The DNA shown is the 42-base CDR3, in frame from base 1. V gives up 4 bases and J gives up 1 base, and the segment between their germline ends measures 10 bases. CDR1 MNHNY and CDR2 SVGAGI were looked up in the germline V gene (reference sequence). The trial excluded patients who had a history of autoimmune disease or who were on systemic immunosuppression. Peripheral blood for TCR sequencing was drawn from every dose cohort at baseline, at cycle 4 day 1 and at cycle 7 day 1. Samples were obtained from an open-label, multicenter, first-in-human phase I dose-escalation trial of ivuxolimab. Adults with locally advanced or metastatic melanoma, renal cell carcinoma, hepatocellular carcinoma or head and neck squamous cell carcinoma were enrolled in the trial. Before TCR sequencing, CD4+ T cells and CD8+ T cells from peripheral blood were sorted into separate populations.

For sequencing of the TCRbeta CDR3 region, genomic DNA was extracted from the sorted cells. TCRbeta CDR3 regions were sequenced using the immunoSEQ Assay. Drawn from immuneACCESS, this table holds only the in-frame rearrangements with V and J called that TCRdb kept. Clones are partly lost; checked studies trace under half to an unresolved V gene and leave the rest unexplained. In this sample the table shows around 50,000 clones, around 79% of which occur a single time. The ten largest clonotypes hold under 2% of the sample. Overall study results and their limits: Low levels of normalized T-cell clonal expansion were also seen in some patients who did not respond. Clonal expansion of both CD4+ and CD8+ blood T cells was observed from baseline to week 6 at doses 0.1 to 3.0 mg/kg. In the 0.1-3.0 mg/kg groups, partial responders had among the lowest normalized peripheral clonal expansion, particularly in CD8+ T cells. The antigen specificity of the clonally expanded peripheral T cells was not determined. After ivuxolimab, CD8+ T cells had more expanded clones than CD4+ T cells on average.

This receptor chain uses TRBV6-6 and TRBJ1-1, with no confidently assigned D gene. The sequences come from CD4+ or CD8+ T cells sorted from blood, collected in a trial of the OX40 agonist ivuxolimab. The TCR comes from an adult with an advanced solid tumor such as melanoma, head and neck, liver or kidney cancer. The CDR3 corresponds to CASSSPDGNTEAFF. The bases read TGTGCCAGCAGTTCGCCGGACGGGAACACTGAAGCTTTCTTT.